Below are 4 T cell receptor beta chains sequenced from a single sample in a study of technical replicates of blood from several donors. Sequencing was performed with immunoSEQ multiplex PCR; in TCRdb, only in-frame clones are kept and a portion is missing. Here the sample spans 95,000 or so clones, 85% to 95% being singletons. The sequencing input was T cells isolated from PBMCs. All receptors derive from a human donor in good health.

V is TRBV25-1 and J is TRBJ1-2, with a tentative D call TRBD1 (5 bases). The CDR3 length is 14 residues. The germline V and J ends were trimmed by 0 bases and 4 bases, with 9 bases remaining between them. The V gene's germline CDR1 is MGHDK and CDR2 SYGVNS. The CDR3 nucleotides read TGTGCCAGCAGTGAATATCAGGGCAGCTATGGCTACACCTTC. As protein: CASSEYQGSYGYTF.

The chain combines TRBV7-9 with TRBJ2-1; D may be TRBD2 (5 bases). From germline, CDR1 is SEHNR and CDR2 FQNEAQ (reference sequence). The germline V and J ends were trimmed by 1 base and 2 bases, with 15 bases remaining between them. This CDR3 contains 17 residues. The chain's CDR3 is CASSLGSEVAAYNEQFF. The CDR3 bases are TGTGCCAGCAGCTTAGGGTCGGAGGTAGCAGCCTACAATGAGCAGTTCTTC. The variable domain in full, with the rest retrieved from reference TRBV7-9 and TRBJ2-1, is DTGVSQNPRHKITKRGQNVTFRCDPISEHNRLYWYRQTLGQGPEFLTYFQNEAQLEKSRLLSDRFSAERPKGSFSTLEIQRTEQGDSAMYLCASSLGSEVAAYNEQFFGPGTRLTVL.

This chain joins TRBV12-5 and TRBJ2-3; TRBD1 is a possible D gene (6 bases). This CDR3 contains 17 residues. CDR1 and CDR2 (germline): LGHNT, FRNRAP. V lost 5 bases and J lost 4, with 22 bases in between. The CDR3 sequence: CASGTLPGTPNPDTQYF. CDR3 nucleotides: TGTGCTAGTGGTACCCTGCCAGGGACACCTAATCCAGATACGCAGTATTTT.

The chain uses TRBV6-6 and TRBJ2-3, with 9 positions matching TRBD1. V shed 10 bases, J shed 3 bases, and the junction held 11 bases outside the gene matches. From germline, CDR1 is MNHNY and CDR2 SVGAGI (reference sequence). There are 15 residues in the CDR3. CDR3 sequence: CATSAGTGRTDTQYF. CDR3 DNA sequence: TGTGCCACCTCCGCGGGGACAGGGAGAACAGATACGCAGTATTTT.